The rows below give T cell receptor beta chains drawn from one sample of a study of blood T cell repertoires in COVID-19. Data came from immunoSEQ multiplex PCR; TCRdb stores just in-frame clones and leaves some out. Among roughly 450,000 clones listed, roughly 91% were seen once. The material sequenced was PBMCs or T cells enriched from blood (not recorded which). These receptors came from a man younger than 30 who had recovered from COVID-19. CDR3s leave out the opening cysteine and the closing phenylalanine or tryptophan. D genes are given only for firm matches.

d_gene	v_gene	j_gene	CDR3aa
-	TRBV7-9	TRBJ1-4	ASSLGLVGNEKLF
TRBD1	TRBV28	TRBJ1-4	ASSGDRPNEKLF
-	TRBV19	TRBJ2-5	ASSTTSSGLRPETQY
TRBD1	TRBV7-9	TRBJ1-2	ASSPHRTGASEGYT
-	TRBV10-3	TRBJ2-1	AISPDNEQF
TRBD2	TRBV19	TRBJ2-2	ASSPTSGRTGELF
-	TRBV30	TRBJ1-4	AWSAVGNEKLF
-	TRBV5-6	TRBJ1-2	ASTKAVDYT
TRBD1	TRBV5-1	TRBJ1-1	ASSLTGTENTEAF
-	TRBV21-1	TRBJ1-1	ASSTAGTGFWNTEAF
-	TRBV11-3	TRBJ2-2	ASSLRLGVLTGELF
-	TRBV13	TRBJ1-1	ASSLPVLQAF
-	TRBV25-1	TRBJ1-6	ASSGGGAFRPGSPLH
-	TRBV11-3	TRBJ2-1	ASSSGPTANEQF
TRBD1	TRBV6-6	TRBJ2-7	ASSPPGTGQSEQY
-	TRBV7-2	TRBJ1-1	ASSTPPDTNTEAF
TRBD1	TRBV5-5	TRBJ1-2	ASSLTTRTGIESFKGYT
TRBD1	TRBV5-4	TRBJ2-3	ASSFGRTGGADTQY
-	TRBV5-5	TRBJ2-7	ASRDVYYSYEQY
TRBD1	TRBV5-1	TRBJ1-1	ASSYRGEGTEAF
-	TRBV6-5	TRBJ1-2	ASSDRQKYGYT
-	TRBV18	TRBJ2-2	ASSLYSTGELF
TRBD1	TRBV5-8	TRBJ1-5	ASSLFQGDQPQH
TRBD2	TRBV7-9	TRBJ2-1	ASSWTSGSLSNEQF
-	TRBV19	TRBJ1-4	ASTDGWGTDEKLF
-	TRBV6-4	TRBJ1-2	ASSDSGGYLGYT
-	TRBV28	TRBJ2-2	ASSSLRTPSNTGELF